This T cell receptor (beta chain) was found in a study of memory CD4+ T cells and cytomegalovirus serostatus. About the research overall: Donors were healthy Belgian adults, 9 or 10 CMV seropositive and approximately 23 seronegative.

Single viable CD3+CD4+CD8-CD45RO+ cells were sorted as the memory CD4+ T cells. Serum IgG to CMV pp150, pp28, p38 and p52 defined serostatus. In the original processing: After removing out-of-frame reads, approximately 2.2 million distinct TCRbeta sequences remained. Some clones are missing from TCRdb's copy, which holds only in-frame ones; the method was immunoSEQ multiplex PCR. Clonal size and the V and J genes are those of that table, whereas D and trimming came from the DNA. This sample yields about 50,000 clones, of which roughly 80% are seen a single time; 0.65% to 0.7% belongs to the top ten. The CDR3 covers 16 residues. The junction had 7 bases not matched to a gene; V was cut back by 5 bases and J by 2 bases. Looked up from germline, CDR1 is MDHEN and CDR2 is SYDVKM.

The sequencing sample was made of memory CD4+ T cells from blood. The TCR originated in an adult in good health and CMV-seronegative. The chain employs TRBV28 and TRBJ2-3; TRBD2 agrees at 10 bases. The CDR3 sequence is CASSPTGTSDTDTQYF. The CDR3, as DNA: TGTGCCAGCAGTCCCACCGGGACTAGCGACACAGATACGCAGTATTTT.